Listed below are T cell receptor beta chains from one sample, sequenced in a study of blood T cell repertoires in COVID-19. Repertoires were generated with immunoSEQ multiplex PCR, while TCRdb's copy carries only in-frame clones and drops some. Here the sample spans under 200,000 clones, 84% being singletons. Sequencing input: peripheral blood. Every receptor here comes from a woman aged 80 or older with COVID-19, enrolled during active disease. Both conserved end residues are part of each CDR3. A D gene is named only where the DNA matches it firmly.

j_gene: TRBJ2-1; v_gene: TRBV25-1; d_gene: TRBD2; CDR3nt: TGTGCCAGCAGTGAAATTACTAGCGGATACTCCTACAATGAGCAGTTCTTC; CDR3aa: CASSEITSGYSYNEQFF
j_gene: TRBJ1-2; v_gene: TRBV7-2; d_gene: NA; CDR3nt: TGTGCCAGCAGCTTAGTGGGAGGGAATGGCTACACCTTC; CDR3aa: CASSLVGGNGYTF
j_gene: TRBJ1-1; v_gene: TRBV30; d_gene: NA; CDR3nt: TGTGCCTGGACAAGAATGGAGAAGACTGAAGCTTTCTTT; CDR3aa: CAWTRMEKTEAFF
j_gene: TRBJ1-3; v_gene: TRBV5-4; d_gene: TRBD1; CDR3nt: TGTGCCAGCAGCTCCGACAGGGTTGGTGGAAACACCATATATTTT; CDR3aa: CASSSDRVGGNTIYF
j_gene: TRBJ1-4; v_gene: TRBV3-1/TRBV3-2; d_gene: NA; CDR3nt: TGTGCCAGCAGCCAGGGGGGGGGAACTAATGAAAAACTGTTTTTT; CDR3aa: CASSQGGGTNEKLFF
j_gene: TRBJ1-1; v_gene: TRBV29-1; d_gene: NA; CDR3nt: TGCAGCGTTGTCCGGACGGGGGGCACTGAAGCTTTCTTT; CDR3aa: CSVVRTGGTEAFF
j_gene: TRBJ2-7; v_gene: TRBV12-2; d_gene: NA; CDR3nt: TGTGCAAGTCGCTTATATATTGGGACGAAGTTTTCTGGGGGAGGGCCCTACGAGCAGTACTTC; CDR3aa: CASRLYIGTKFSGGGPYEQYF
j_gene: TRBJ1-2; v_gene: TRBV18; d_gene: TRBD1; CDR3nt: TGTGCCAGCTCACGTCCGACAGGGCTGTCTAACTATGGCTACACCTTC; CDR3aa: CASSRPTGLSNYGYTF
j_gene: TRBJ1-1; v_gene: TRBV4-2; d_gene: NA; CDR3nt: TGTGCCAGCAGCCAAGATCTTCAGGGGATCACTGAAGCTTTCTTT; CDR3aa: CASSQDLQGITEAFF
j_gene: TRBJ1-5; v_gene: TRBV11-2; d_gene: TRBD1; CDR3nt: TGTGCCAGCAGCACGGACAGGGATCAGCCCCAGCATTTT; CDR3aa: CASSTDRDQPQHF
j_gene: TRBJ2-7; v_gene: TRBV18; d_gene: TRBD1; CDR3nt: TGTGCCAGCTCGGGACAGTACGAGCAGTACTTC; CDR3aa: CASSGQYEQYF
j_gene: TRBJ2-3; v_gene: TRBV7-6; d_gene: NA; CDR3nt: TGTGCCAGCAGCTCCCCGACTAGCACAGATACGCAGTATTTT; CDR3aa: CASSSPTSTDTQYF
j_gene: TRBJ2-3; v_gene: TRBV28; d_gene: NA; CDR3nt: TGTGCCAGCAGTATCTTCCCAGATACGCAGTATTTT; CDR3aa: CASSIFPDTQYF
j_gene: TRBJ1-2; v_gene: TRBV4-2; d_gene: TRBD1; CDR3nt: TGTGCCAGCAGCCAATCAGGGGGCAACTATGGCTACACCTTC; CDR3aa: CASSQSGGNYGYTF
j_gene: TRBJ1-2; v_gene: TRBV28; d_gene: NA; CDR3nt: TGTGCCAGCAGTCTGGGGCCTACTGTGGGCTATGGCTACACCTTC; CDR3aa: CASSLGPTVGYGYTF
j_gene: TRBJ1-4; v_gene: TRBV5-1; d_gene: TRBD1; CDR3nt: TGCGCCAGCAGCTTGGCCCTGGACAGGGGACGCGAAAAACTGTTTTTT; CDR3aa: CASSLALDRGREKLFF